This T cell receptor beta chain came from a study of T-cell memory formation after mild COVID-19. The wider study: TCR clusters were largely donor specific.

Libraries for TCRalpha and TCRbeta carried sample barcodes and unique molecular identifiers via 5'RACE. In TCRdb, the 5' RACE reads were re-called with MiXCR into one record per CDR3 protein. The table lists roughly 580,000 distinct CDR3 sequences, around 17% of them singletons. Study-level points and caveats: Clones shrinking from day 15 to 85 showed even CD4/CD8 mixes; later expanders tilted CD4+. Chiefly within CM and EM were the contracting CD4+ clones; CD8+ ones were within EMRA.

About this clonotype: Its antigen is currently unknown.

V lost 0 bases and J 5 bases, leaving 8 bases between the germline ends. The CDR3 consists of 13 residues. Germline V gene data show CDR1 as SGDLS and CDR2 as YYNGEE. The sequence derives from an adult woman who had mild COVID-19 (a few samples of this study predate the infection). Cell type and time point are not known. V and J are TRBV9 and TRBJ2-5; D is undetermined. Sequences were obtained from PBMCs or a T cell subset sorted from them (not recorded which). CDR3 nucleotides: TGTGCCAGCAGCGTAGGACGCAGGGAGACCCAGTACTTC. Its translation is CASSVGRRETQYF.